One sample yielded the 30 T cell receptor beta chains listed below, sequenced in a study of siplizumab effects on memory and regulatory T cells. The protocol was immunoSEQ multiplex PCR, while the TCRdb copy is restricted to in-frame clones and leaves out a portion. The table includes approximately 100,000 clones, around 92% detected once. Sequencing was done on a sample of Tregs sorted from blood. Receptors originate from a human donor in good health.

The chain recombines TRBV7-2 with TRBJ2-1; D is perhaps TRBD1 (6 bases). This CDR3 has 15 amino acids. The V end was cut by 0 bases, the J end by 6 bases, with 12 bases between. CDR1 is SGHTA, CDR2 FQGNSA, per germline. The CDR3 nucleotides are TGTGCCAGCAGCTTAGCTGGACAGTTTTCCAATGAGCAGTTCTTC. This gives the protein CASSLAGQFSNEQFF.

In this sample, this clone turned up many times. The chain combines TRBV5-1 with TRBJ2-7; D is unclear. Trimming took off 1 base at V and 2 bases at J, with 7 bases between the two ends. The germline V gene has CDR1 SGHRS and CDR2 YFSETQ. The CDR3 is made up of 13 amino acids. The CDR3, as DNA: TGCGCCAGCAGCTTGAACCCCACCTACGAGCAGTACTTC. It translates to CASSLNPTYEQYF.

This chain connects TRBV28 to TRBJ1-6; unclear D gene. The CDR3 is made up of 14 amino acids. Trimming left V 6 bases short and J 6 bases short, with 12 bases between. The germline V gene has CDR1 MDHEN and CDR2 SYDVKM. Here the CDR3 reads CASRRVGANSPLHF. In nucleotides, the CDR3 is TGTGCCAGCAGGAGGGTGGGCGCTAATTCACCCCTCCACTTT.

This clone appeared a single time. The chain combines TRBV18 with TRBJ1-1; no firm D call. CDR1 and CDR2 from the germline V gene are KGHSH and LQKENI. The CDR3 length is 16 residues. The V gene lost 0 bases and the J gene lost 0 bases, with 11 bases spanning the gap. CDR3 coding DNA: TGTGCCAGCTCACCACCGATCCATCCGGTGAACACTGAAGCTTTCTTT. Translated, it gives CASSPPIHPVNTEAFF.

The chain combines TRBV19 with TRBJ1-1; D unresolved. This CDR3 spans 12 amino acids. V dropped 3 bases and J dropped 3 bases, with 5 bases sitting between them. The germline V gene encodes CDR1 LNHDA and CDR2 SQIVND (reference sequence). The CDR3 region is CASSIRHTEAFF. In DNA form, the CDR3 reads TGTGCCAGTAGTATCCGACACACTGAAGCTTTCTTT. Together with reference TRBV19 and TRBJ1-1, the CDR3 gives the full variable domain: DGGITQSPKYLFRKEGQNVTLSCEQNLNHDAMYWYRQDPGQGLRLIYYSQIVNDFQKGDIAEGYSVSREKKESFPLTVTSAQKNPTAFYLCASSIRHTEAFFGQGTRLTVV.

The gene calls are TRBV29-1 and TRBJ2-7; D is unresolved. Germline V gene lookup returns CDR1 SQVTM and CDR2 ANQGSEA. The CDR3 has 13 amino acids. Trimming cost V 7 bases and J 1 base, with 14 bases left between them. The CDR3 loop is CSAYSGSSYEQYF. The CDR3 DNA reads TGCAGCGCTTATTCCGGGTCTTCCTACGAGCAGTACTTC.

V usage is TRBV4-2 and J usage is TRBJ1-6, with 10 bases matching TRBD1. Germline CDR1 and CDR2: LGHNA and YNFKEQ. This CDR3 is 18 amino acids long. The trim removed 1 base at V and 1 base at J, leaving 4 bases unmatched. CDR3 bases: TGTGCCAGCAGCCAAGTCGGGACAGGGGTTTCCTATAATTCACCCCTCCACTTT. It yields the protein CASSQVGTGVSYNSPLHF.

The CDR3 here is CASSLGKGYYEQYF. CDR3 DNA sequence: TGTGCCAGCAGCTTAGGGAAAGGTTACTACGAGCAGTACTTC. The rearrangement joins TRBV7-9 to TRBJ2-7; D unresolved. The CDR3 runs to 14 residues. V shed 1 base and J shed 3 bases, with 10 bases lying between them. Germline V gene lookup returns CDR1 SEHNR and CDR2 FQNEAQ (reference sequence).

The DNA for the CDR3 is TGTGCCAGCAGTTACTTGGGGACAAGTGACGAGCAGTACTTC. As protein: CASSYLGTSDEQYF. The chain carries TRBV27 and TRBJ2-7; D possibly corresponds to TRBD1 (6 bases). The CDR3 has 14 amino acids. Trimming stripped 4 bases from V and 5 bases from J, with 15 bases between. Looked up from germline, CDR1 is MNHEY and CDR2 is SMNVEV (reference sequence).

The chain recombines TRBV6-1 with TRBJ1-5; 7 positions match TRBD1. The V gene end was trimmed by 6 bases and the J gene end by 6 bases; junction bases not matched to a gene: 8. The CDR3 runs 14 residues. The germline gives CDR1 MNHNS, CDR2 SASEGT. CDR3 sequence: CASSSGGGRQPQHF. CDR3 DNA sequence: TGTGCCAGCAGCTCAGGGGGGGGACGTCAGCCCCAGCATTTT.

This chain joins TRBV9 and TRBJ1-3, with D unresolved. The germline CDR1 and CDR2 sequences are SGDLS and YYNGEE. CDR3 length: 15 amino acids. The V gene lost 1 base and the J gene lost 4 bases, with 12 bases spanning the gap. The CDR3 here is CASSVSPHGGNTIYF. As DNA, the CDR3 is TGTGCCAGCAGCGTATCCCCCCACGGAGGAAACACCATATATTTT.

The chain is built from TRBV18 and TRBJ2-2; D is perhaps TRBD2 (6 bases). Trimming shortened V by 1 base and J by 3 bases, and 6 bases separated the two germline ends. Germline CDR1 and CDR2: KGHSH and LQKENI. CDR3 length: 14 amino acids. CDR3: CASSPRGDTGELFF. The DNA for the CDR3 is TGTGCCAGCTCACCACGGGGGGACACCGGGGAGCTGTTTTTT.

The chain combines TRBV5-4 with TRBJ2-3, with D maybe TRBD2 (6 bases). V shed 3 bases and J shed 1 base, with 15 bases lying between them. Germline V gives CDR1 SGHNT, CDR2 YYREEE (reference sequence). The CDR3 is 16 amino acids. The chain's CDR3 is CASSSGLLRGTDTQYF. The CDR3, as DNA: TGTGCCAGCAGCTCGGGACTGTTACGGGGCACAGATACGCAGTATTTT.

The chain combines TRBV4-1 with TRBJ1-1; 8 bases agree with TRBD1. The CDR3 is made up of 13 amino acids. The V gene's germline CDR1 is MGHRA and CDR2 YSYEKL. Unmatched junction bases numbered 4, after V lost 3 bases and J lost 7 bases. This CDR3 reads CASSHGQGFEAFF. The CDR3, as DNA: TGCGCCAGCAGCCATGGACAGGGATTTGAAGCTTTCTTT.

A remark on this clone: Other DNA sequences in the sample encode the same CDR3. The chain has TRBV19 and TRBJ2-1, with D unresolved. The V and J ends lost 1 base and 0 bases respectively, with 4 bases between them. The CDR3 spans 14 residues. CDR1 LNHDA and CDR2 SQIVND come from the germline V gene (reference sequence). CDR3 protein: CASSIGSSYNEQFF. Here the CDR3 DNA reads TGTGCCAGTAGTATAGGGAGCTCCTACAATGAGCAGTTCTTC.

The CDR3 sequence: CASKLGRRTYNEQFF. The DNA of the CDR3 is TGTGCCAGCAAACTAGGGAGGAGGACCTACAATGAGCAGTTCTTC. The J gene is TRBJ2-1, the V gene TRBV5-8; the D gene is possibly TRBD2 (6 bases). Trimming took off 6 bases at V and 2 bases at J, with 15 bases between the two ends. Germline CDR1 is SGHTS and CDR2 is YDEGEE. This CDR3 spans 15 amino acids.

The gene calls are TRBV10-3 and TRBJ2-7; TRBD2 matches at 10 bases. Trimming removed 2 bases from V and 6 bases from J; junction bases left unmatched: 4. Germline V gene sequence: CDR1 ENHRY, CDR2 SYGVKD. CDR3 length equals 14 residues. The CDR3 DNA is TGTGCCATCAGTGAGACTAGCGGGGTCCCCGAGCAGTACTTC. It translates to CAISETSGVPEQYF.

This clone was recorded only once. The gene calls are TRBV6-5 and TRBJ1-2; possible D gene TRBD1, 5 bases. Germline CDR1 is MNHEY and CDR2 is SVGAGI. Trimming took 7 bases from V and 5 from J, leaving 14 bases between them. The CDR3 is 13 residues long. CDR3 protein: CASTPGQVYGYTF. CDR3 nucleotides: TGTGCCAGCACCCCGGGGCAGGTATATGGCTACACCTTC.

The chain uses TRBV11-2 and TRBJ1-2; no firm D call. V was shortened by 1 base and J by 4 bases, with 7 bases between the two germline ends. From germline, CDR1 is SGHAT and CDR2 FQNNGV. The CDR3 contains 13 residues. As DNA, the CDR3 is TGTGCCAGCAGCTTAGTGCCAGGCTATGGCTACACCTTC. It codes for CASSLVPGYGYTF. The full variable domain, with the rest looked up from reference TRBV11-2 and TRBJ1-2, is EAGVAQSPRYKIIEKRQSVAFWCNPISGHATLYWYQQILGQGPKLLIQFQNNGVVDDSQLPKDRFSAERLKGVDSTLKIQPAKLEDSAVYLCASSLVPGYGYTFGSGTRLTVV.

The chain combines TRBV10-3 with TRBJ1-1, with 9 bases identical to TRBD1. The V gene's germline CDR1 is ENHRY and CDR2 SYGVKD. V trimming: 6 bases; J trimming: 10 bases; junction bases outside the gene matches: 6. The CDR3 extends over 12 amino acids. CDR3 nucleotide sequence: TGTGCCATCAGGGACAGGGGAGCGGCAGCTTTCTTT. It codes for CAIRDRGAAAFF.

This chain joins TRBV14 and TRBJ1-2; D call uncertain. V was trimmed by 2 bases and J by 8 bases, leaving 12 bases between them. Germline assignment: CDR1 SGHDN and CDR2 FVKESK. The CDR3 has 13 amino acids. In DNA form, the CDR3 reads TGTGCCAGCAGCCAAAGGGCCTCCGGAGGCTACACCTTC. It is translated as CASSQRASGGYTF.

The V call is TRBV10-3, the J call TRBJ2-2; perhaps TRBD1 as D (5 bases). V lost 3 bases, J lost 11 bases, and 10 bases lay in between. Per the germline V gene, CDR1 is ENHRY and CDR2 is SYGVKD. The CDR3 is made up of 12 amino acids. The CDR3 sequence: CAISEGARELFF. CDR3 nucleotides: TGTGCCATCAGTGAAGGGGCCCGAGAGCTGTTTTTT.

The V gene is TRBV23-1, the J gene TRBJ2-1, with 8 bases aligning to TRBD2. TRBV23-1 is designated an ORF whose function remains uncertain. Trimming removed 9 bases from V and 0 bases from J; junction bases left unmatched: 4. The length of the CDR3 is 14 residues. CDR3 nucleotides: TGCGCCAGAATAGCGGGGTTCTCCTACAATGAGCAGTTCTTC. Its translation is CARIAGFSYNEQFF.

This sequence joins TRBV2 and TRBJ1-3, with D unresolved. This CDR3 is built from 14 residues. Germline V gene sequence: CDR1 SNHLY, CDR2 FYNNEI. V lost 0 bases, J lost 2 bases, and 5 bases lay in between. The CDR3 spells CASSEARPGNTIYF. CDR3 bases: TGTGCCAGCAGTGAAGCTCGGCCTGGAAACACCATATATTTT. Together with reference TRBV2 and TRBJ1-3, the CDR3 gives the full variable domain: EPEVTQTPSHQVTQMGQEVILRCVPISNHLYFYWYRQILGQKVEFLVSFYNNEISEKSEIFDDQFSVERPDGSNFTLKIRSTKLEDSAMYFCASSEARPGNTIYFGEGSWLTVV.

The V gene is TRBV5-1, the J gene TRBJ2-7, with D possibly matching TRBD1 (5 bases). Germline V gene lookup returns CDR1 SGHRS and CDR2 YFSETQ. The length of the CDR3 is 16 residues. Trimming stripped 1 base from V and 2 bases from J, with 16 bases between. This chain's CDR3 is CASSLLPDTLAYEQYF. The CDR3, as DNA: TGCGCCAGCAGCTTGTTACCGGACACCTTGGCCTACGAGCAGTACTTC. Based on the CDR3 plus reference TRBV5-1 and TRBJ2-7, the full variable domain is KAGVTQTPRYLIKTRGQQVTLSCSPISGHRSVSWYQQTPGQGLQFLFEYFSETQRNKGNFPGRFSGRQFSNSRSEMNVSTLELGDSALYLCASSLLPDTLAYEQYFGPGTRLTVT.

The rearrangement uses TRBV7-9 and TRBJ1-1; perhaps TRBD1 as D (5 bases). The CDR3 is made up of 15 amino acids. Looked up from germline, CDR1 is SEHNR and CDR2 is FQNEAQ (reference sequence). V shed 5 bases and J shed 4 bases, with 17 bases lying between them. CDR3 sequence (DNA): TGTGCCAGCAGCCAGAGTAGGCAGGGCGCCACTGAAGCTTTCTTT. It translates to CASSQSRQGATEAFF.

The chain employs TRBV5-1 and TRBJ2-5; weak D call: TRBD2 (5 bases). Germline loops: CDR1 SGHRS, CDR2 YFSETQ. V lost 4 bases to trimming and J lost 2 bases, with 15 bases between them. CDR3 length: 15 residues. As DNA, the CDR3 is TGCGCCAGCAGCCCTACTGTGAGGGAACAAGAGACCCAGTACTTC. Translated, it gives CASSPTVREQETQYF. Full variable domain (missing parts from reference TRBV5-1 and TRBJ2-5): KAGVTQTPRYLIKTRGQQVTLSCSPISGHRSVSWYQQTPGQGLQFLFEYFSETQRNKGNFPGRFSGRQFSNSRSEMNVSTLELGDSALYLCASSPTVREQETQYFGPGTRLLVL.

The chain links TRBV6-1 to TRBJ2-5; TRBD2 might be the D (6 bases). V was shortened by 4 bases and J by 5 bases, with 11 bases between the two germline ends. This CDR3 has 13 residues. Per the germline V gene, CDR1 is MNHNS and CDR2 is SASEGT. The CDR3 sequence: CASSGGTGETQYF. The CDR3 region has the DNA TGTGCCAGCAGTGGCGGGACGGGCGAGACCCAGTACTTC.

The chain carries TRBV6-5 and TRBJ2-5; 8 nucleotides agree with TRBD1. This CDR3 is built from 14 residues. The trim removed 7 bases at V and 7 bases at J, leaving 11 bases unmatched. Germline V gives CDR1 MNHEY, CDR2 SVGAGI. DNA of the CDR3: TGTGCCAGCAACGGACAGGGTCGGTTCGGGACCCAGTACTTC. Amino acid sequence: CASNGQGRFGTQYF.

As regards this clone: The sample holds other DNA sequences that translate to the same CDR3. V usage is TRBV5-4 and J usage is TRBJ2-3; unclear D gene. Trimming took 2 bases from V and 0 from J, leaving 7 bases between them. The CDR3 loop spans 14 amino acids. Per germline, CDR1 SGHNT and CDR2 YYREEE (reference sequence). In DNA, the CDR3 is TGTGCCAGCAGCTTACCGACCAGCACAGATACGCAGTATTTT. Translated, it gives CASSLPTSTDTQYF.